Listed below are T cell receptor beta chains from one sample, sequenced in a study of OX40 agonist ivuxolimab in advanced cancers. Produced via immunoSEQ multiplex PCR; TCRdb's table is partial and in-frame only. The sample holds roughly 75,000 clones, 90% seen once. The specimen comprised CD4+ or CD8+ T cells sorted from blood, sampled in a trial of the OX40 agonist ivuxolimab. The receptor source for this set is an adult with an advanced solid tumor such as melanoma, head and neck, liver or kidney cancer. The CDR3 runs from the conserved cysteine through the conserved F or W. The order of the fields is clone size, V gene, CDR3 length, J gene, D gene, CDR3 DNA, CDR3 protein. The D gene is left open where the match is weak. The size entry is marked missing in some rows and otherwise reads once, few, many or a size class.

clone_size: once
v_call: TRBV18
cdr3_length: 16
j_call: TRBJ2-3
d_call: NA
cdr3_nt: TGTGCCAGCTCACCGTCCGGGACATTCGGGACAGATACGCAGTATTTT
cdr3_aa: CASSPSGTFGTDTQYF

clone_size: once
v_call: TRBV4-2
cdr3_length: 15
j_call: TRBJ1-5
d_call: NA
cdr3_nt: TGTGCCAGCAGCCAAGCCCCCGGTATCTCTCAGCCCCAGCATTTT
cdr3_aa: CASSQAPGISQPQHF

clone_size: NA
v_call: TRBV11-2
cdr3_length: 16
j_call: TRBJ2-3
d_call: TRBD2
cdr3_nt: TGTGCCAGCAGCCCACGGGAGGGCCTCAGCACAGATACGCAGTATTTT
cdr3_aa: CASSPREGLSTDTQYF

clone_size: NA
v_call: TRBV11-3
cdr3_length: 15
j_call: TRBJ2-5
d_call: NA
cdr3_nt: TGTGCCAGCAGCTTAGGTTCACTTGCGCAAGAGACCCAGTACTTC
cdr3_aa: CASSLGSLAQETQYF

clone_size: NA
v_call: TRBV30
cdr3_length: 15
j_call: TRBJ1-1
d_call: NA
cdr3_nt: TGTGCCTGGAGTGCCCCGTCCCTTGGGATCACTGAAGCTTTCTTT
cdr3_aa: CAWSAPSLGITEAFF

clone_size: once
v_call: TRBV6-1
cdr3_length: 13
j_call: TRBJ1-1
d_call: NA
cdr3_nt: TGTGCCAGCAGAAGCAAGGAGAACACTGAAGCTTTCTTT
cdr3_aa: CASRSKENTEAFF

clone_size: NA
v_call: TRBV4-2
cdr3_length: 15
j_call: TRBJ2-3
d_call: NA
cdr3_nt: TGTGCCAGCAGCCAACAGGCCGAGGGGACAGATACGCAGTATTTT
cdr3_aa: CASSQQAEGTDTQYF

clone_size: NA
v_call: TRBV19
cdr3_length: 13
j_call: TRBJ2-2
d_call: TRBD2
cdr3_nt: TGTGCCAGTCGACTAGCGGGGACCGGGGAGCTGTTTTTT
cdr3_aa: CASRLAGTGELFF

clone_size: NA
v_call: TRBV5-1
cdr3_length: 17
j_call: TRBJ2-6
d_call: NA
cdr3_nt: TGCGCCAGCAGCTTGGCTTGGGCGAACTCTGGGGCCAACGTCCTGGCTTTC
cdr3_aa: CASSLAWANSGANVLAF

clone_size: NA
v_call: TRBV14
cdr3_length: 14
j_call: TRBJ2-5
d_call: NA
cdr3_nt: TGTGCCAGCAGCCAAGACACGATCCAAGAGACCCAGTACTTC
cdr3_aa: CASSQDTIQETQYF

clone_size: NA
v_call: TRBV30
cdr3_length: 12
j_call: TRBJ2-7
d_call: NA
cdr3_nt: TGTGCCTGGAAACTGGGAGCTAGCGAGCAGTACTTC
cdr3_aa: CAWKLGASEQYF

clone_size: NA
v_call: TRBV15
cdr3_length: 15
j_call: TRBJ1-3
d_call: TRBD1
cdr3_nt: TGTGCCACCAGCAGACGGACAGGGGATGGAAACACCATATATTTT
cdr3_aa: CATSRRTGDGNTIYF

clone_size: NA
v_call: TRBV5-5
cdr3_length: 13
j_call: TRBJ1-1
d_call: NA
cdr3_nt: TGTGCCAGCAGCTTTACAGCGATGACTGAAGCTTTCTTT
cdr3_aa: CASSFTAMTEAFF

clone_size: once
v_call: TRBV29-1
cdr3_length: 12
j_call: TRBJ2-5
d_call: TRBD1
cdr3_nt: TGCAGCGTAACAGGGGGCCAGGAGACCCAGTACTTC
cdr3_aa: CSVTGGQETQYF

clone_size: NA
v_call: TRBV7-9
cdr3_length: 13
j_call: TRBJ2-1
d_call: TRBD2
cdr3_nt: TGTGCCAGCAGCTCACTGGCGGGGGTGGAGCAGTTCTTC
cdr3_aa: CASSSLAGVEQFF

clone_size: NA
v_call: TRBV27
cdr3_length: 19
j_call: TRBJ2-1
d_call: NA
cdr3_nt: TGTGCCAGCAGTTCGACCCGGACCGAGAAAGGGGGCTCCTACAATGAGCAGTTCTTC
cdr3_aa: CASSSTRTEKGGSYNEQFF

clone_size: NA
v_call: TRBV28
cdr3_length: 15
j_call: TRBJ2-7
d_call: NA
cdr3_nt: TGTGCCAGCAGTTTATTGGACAGTCGCTCCTACGAGCAGTACTTC
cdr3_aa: CASSLLDSRSYEQYF

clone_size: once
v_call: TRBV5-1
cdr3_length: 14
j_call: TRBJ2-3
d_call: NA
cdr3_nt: TGCGCCAGCAGTCTCGACCTAGCCACAGATACGCAGTATTTT
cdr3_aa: CASSLDLATDTQYF

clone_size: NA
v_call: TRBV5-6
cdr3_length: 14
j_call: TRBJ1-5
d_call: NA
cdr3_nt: TGTGCCAGCAGCTTGGGCCAAAGCAATCAGCCCCAGCATTTT
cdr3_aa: CASSLGQSNQPQHF

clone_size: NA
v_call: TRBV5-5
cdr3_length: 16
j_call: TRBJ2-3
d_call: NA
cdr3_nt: TGTGCCAGCAGCTTGATGGGACACGGGGGCGCAGATACGCAGTATTTT
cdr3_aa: CASSLMGHGGADTQYF

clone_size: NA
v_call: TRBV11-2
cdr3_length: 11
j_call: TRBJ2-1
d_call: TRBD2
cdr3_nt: TGTGCCAGCAGCTTAGTGGGACTAGAGTTCTTC
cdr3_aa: CASSLVGLEFF

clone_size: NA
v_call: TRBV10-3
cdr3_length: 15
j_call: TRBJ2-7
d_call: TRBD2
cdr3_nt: TGTGCCATCAGTGATACCGGGACTAATAATTACGAGCAGTACTTC
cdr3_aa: CAISDTGTNNYEQYF

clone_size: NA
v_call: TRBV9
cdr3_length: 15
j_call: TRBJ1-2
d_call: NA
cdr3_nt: TGTGCCAGCAGCGTATTGGGCGAGAAGCCTTATGGCTACACCTTC
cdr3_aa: CASSVLGEKPYGYTF

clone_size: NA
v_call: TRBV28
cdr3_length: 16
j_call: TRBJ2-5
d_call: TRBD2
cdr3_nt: TGTGCCAGCATCCCGTCGGCGGGAGTGCAATTGGAGACCCAGTACTTC
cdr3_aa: CASIPSAGVQLETQYF

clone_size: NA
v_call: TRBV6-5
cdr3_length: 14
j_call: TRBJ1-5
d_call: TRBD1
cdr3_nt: TGTGCCAGCAGTCGGACAGGGGATGATCAGCCCCAGCATTTT
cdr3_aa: CASSRTGDDQPQHF

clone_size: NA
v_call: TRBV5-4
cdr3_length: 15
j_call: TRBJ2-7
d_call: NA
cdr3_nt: TGTGCCAGCACCCCAGCGAGTGGGCAGAACTACGAGCAGTACTTC
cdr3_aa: CASTPASGQNYEQYF

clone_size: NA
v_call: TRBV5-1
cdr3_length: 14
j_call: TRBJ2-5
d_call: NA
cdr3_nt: TGCGCCAGCAGCGACCCGGCCGAACAAGAGACCCAGTACTTC
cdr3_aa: CASSDPAEQETQYF

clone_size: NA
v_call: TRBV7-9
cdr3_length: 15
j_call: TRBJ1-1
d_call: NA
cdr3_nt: TGTGCCAGCAGCCCTAGACAGGCCTTGAACACTGAAGCTTTCTTT
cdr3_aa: CASSPRQALNTEAFF

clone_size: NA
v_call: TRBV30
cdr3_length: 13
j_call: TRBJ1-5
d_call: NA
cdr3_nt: TGTGCCTGGTCTGCAGGGTTGGGGCAGCCCCAGCATTTT
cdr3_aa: CAWSAGLGQPQHF

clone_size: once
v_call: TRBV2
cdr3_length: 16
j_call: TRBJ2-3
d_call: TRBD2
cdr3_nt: TGTGCCAGCAGTGCGACTAGCGGGAGGGCCGGAGATACGCAGTATTTT
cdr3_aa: CASSATSGRAGDTQYF

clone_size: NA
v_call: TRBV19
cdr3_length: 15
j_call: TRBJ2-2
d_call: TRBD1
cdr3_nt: TGTGCCAGTAGCGGACAGGGGGCGGGCACCGGGGAGCTGTTTTTT
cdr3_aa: CASSGQGAGTGELFF

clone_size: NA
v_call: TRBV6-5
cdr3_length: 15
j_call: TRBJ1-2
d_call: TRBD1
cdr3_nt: TGTGCCAGCAGTCCCACAGGGGGCGCGGGATATGGCTACACCTTC
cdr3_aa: CASSPTGGAGYGYTF

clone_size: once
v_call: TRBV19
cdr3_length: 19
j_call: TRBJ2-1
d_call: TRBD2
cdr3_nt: TGTGCCAGTAGTACCCACGAAGCGGGGGGGCCCGGGTCCTACAATGAGCAGTTCTTC
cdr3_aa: CASSTHEAGGPGSYNEQFF

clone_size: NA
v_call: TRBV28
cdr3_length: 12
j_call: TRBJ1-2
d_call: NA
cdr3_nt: TGTGCCAGCAGTTTACTGTTTTATGGCTACACCTTC
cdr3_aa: CASSLLFYGYTF

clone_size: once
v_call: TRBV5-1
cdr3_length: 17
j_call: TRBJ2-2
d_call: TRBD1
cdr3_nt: TGCGCCAGCAGCTTGGCCCCGACAGGGGCCTTGGCCGGGGAGCTGTTTTTT
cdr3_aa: CASSLAPTGALAGELFF

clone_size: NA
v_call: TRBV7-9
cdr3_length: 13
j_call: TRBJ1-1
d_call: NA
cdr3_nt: TGTGCCAGCAGCTTAGCATCGGACAGAGAAGCTTTCTTT
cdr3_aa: CASSLASDREAFF

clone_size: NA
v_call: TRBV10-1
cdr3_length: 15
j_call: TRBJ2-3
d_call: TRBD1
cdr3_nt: TGCGCCAGCAGTCCACAGGGGTTTGGCACAGATACGCAGTATTTT
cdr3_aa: CASSPQGFGTDTQYF

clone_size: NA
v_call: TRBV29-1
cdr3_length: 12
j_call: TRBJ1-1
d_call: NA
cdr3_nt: TGCAGCGTTACAGGGTCCGGCACTGAAGCTTTCTTT
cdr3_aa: CSVTGSGTEAFF

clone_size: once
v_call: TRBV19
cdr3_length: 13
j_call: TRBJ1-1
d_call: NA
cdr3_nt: TGTGCCAGTAGGACAGTATCGAACACTGAAGCTTTCTTT
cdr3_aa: CASRTVSNTEAFF

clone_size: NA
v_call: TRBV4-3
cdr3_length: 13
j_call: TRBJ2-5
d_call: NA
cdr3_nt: TGCGCCAGCAGCCAAACAGGGATGGAGACCCAGTACTTC
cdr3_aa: CASSQTGMETQYF

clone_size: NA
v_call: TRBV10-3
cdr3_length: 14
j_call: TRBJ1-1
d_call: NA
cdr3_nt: TGTGCCATCAGGAGGGAATGGAGGAACACTGAAGCTTTCTTT
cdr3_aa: CAIRREWRNTEAFF

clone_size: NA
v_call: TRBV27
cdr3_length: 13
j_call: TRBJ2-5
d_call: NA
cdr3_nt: TGTGCCAGCAGCCTCCGGGGGATGGAGACCCAGTACTTC
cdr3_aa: CASSLRGMETQYF

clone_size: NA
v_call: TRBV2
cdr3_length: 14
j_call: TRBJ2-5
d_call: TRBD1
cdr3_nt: TGTGCCAGCCAACAGGACAGGGGGGGAGAGACCCAGTACTTC
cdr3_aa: CASQQDRGGETQYF

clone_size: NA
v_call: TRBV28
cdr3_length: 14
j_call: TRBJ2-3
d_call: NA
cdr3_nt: TGTGCCAGCAGCCTCCAGTCCAGCGCAGATACGCAGTATTTT
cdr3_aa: CASSLQSSADTQYF

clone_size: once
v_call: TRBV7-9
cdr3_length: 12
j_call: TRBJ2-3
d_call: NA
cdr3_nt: TGTGCCAGCAGCCCCAGTTCAGATACGCAGTATTTT
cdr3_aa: CASSPSSDTQYF

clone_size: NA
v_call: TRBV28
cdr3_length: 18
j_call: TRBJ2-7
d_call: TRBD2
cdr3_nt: TGTGCCAGCAGTCCTACCCTCCTGGGGACTAGCGGGAGTTACGAGCAGTACTTC
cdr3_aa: CASSPTLLGTSGSYEQYF

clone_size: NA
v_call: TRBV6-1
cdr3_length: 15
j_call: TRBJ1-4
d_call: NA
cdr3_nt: TGTGCCAGCAGTGAATCAGGAGGGAGCCATGAAAAACTGTTTTTT
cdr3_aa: CASSESGGSHEKLFF

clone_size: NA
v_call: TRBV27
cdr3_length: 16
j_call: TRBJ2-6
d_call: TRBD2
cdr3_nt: TGTGCCAGCAGTTTGGGCGGGAGTACCGGGGCCAACGTCCTGACTTTC
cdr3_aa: CASSLGGSTGANVLTF

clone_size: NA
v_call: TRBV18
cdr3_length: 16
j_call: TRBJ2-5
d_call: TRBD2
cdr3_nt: TGTGCCAGCTCACCACGGACTAGCGGGAACCAAGAGACCCAGTACTTC
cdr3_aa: CASSPRTSGNQETQYF

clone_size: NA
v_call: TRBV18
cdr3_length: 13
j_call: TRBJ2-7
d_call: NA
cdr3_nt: TGTGCCAGCTCACCACCGGACAGCTACGAGCAGTACTTC
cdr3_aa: CASSPPDSYEQYF